This is a list of T cell receptor beta chains from one sample in a study of blood T cell repertoires in COVID-19. Clones were read by immunoSEQ multiplex PCR, and TCRdb kept only the in-frame ones, dropping some. The sample records about 280,000 clones, 85% to 90% being singletons. Specimen: peripheral blood. Receptors originate from a woman in her 30s with COVID-19, enrolled during active disease. Each CDR3 is given with its conserved first and last residue. The order of the fields is J gene, clone size, CDR3 length, D gene, V gene, CDR3 DNA, CDR3 protein. A D gene is named only where the DNA matches it firmly. Only part of the rows carry a size: once, few, many, or a class if the clone is expanded.

TRBJ2-1 . 17 . TRBV4-3 TGCGCCAGCAGCCAAGATTTGGTAGGCAGGGCTAACAATGAGCAGTTCTTC CASSQDLVGRANNEQFF
TRBJ1-6 . 15 . TRBV30 TGTGCCTGGAGATATATCAGCTCAGGGCATTCACCCCTCCACTTT CAWRYISSGHSPLHF
TRBJ1-5 . 16 TRBD1 TRBV10-2 TGCGCCAGCAGAGAAGCCGAGAGAGGGGGCAGCCAGCCCCAGCATTTT CASREAERGGSQPQHF
TRBJ2-7 . 15 TRBD2 TRBV24-1 TGTGCCACCAGTGATTCCGCTAGCGGGTATTACGAGCAGTACTTC CATSDSASGYYEQYF
TRBJ1-1 . 14 . TRBV7-3 TGTGCCAGCAGCTTAAATGCGGGGAACACTGAAGCTTTCTTT CASSLNAGNTEAFF
TRBJ1-1 . 13 TRBD1 TRBV29-1 TGCAGCGTTGAAGCAGGGACAGGGTCGGTTGCTTTCTTT CSVEAGTGSVAFF
TRBJ2-7 . 16 TRBD2 TRBV5-4 TGTGCCAGCAGCCCCACCGCGGGGCTAGCGGGAGCCCAGCAGTACTTC CASSPTAGLAGAQQYF
TRBJ1-5 . 16 . TRBV5-6 TGTGCCAGCAGCTTGGGACAGCCCTATAGCAATCAGCCCCAGCATTTT CASSLGQPYSNQPQHF
TRBJ1-5 . 13 . TRBV30 TGTGCCTGGACCGACAGGTGGAATCAGCCCCAGCATTTT CAWTDRWNQPQHF
TRBJ2-4 many 13 . TRBV28 TGTGCCAGCAGCGACCTCGGTGGCGGAATTCAGTACTTC CASSDLGGGIQYF
TRBJ2-1 . 14 . TRBV28 TGTGCCAGCACCGAACTTACCTCCTACAATGAGCAGTTCTTC CASTELTSYNEQFF
TRBJ2-2 . 13 . TRBV2 TGTGCCAGCAGTAGACAGAACACCGGGGAGCTGTTTTTT CASSRQNTGELFF
TRBJ2-7 once 13 TRBD1 TRBV6-5 TGTGCCAGCAGTTGGGGACAGTTCTACGAGCAGTACTTC CASSWGQFYEQYF
TRBJ2-7 few 15 TRBD2 TRBV5-6 TGTGCCAGCAGCCTTCGACTAGCGGGATACTACGAGCAGTACTTC CASSLRLAGYYEQYF
TRBJ2-1 . 15 . TRBV11-2 TGTGCCAGCAGCCGGGCCCGGACAGAATACAATGAGCAGTTCTTC CASSRARTEYNEQFF
TRBJ2-5 . 15 TRBD2 TRBV6-5 TGTGCCAGCAGCTCCCTAGCGGGAGTAAGAGAGACCCAGTACTTC CASSSLAGVRETQYF
TRBJ2-1 . 14 . TRBV7-2 TGTGCCAGCAGCTCTAGGAGCTCCTACAATGAGCAGTTCTTC CASSSRSSYNEQFF
TRBJ2-3 . 14 . TRBV29-1 TGCAGCGTTGAAGATCAGGGGAGGGGAGATACGCAGTATTTT CSVEDQGRGDTQYF
TRBJ1-4 . 14 TRBD1 TRBV29-1 TGCAGCGTTAGACAGGGGGTGTCTAATGAAAAACTGTTTTTT CSVRQGVSNEKLFF
TRBJ2-3 . 16 . TRBV5-5 TGTGCCAGCAGCCACCGCCCGACATGGAATGGAGATACGCAGTATTTT CASSHRPTWNGDTQYF
TRBJ2-2 . 13 . TRBV10-1 TGCGCCTGCAGCAGGCCGAACACCGGGGAGCTGTTTTTT CACSRPNTGELFF
TRBJ2-7 . 14 TRBD1 TRBV30 TGTGCCTGGAACCCGGGACAGGGGGCGGGGGAGCAGTACTTC CAWNPGQGAGEQYF
TRBJ1-4 once 13 TRBD1 TRBV2 TGTGCCACAGGGGGACAGTTTTTAGAAAAACTGTTTTTT CATGGQFLEKLFF
TRBJ1-6 . 16 . TRBV5-1 TGCGCCAGCAGCTTGCATGAAGGCGGGCGAGGTTCACCCCTCCACTTT CASSLHEGGRGSPLHF
TRBJ2-1 . 12 TRBD1 TRBV7-9 TGTGCCAGCAGCTACTACGGGACAGTGGCTATCTTC CASSYYGTVAIF
TRBJ2-7 . 12 . TRBV6-6 TGTGCCAGCAGCAATCAACTTTACGAGCAGTACTTC CASSNQLYEQYF
TRBJ2-1 . 13 TRBD2 TRBV10-3 TGTGCCATCATGCGGGAGGGCCTTGGTGAGCAGTTCTTC CAIMREGLGEQFF
TRBJ2-2 . 14 . TRBV5-1 TGCGCCAGCAGCCTGGACAGCTTCACCGGGGAGCTGTTTTTT CASSLDSFTGELFF
TRBJ2-1 . 18 . TRBV21-1 TGTGCCAGCAGCAAAGGGGGACACCAACCCAGCTCCTACAATGAGCAGTTCTTC CASSKGGHQPSSYNEQFF
TRBJ2-2 few 16 TRBD2 TRBV18 TGTGCCAGCTCACCCCTAGCGGGAGGAGAGACCGGGGAGCTGTTTTTT CASSPLAGGETGELFF
TRBJ1-2 . 12 TRBD1 TRBV10-2 TGCGCCAGCAGAGACAGGGGGGGAGGCTACACCTTC CASRDRGGGYTF
TRBJ2-3 . 13 . TRBV28 TGTGCCAGCAGTTTGTCAGTGTCAGATACGCAGTATTTT CASSLSVSDTQYF
TRBJ1-6 . 14 . TRBV19 TGTGCCAGTAGGACCGACACGTATAATTCACCCCTCCACTTT CASRTDTYNSPLHF
TRBJ2-7 . 15 TRBD2 TRBV4-3 TGCGCCAGCAGCCTCCTAGCGGGAGGGACCTACGAGCAGTACTTC CASSLLAGGTYEQYF
TRBJ1-2 . 12 . TRBV6-6 TGTGCCAGCAGGGGGCCTAACTATGGCTACACCTTC CASRGPNYGYTF
TRBJ1-2 . 16 TRBD1 TRBV2 TGTGCCAGCAGTGAAATTGGGACAGGGGGCGTCTATGGCTACACCTTC CASSEIGTGGVYGYTF
TRBJ2-3 . 15 TRBD2 TRBV29-1 TGCAGCGTTAGCGAACTAGCGGTTAGCACAGATACGCAGTATTTT CSVSELAVSTDTQYF
TRBJ2-7 . 14 TRBD1 TRBV5-1 TGCGCCAGCAGCTTACCACAGGGGACCTACGAGCAGTACTTC CASSLPQGTYEQYF
TRBJ2-3 . 13 . TRBV3-1/TRBV3-2 TGTGCCAGCAGCCAGGGTCCGGGAAGCTCGCAGTATTTT CASSQGPGSSQYF
TRBJ2-1 few 15 . TRBV9 TGTGCCAGCAGCCTTATAGCGGAGTTCTACAATGAGCAGTTCTTC CASSLIAEFYNEQFF
TRBJ2-3 . 17 . TRBV7-3 TGTGCCAGCAGCGCAGTGGGGTTTTCCGGAGGGCGAGATACGCAGTATTTT CASSAVGFSGGRDTQYF
TRBJ1-2 . 14 . TRBV2 TGTGCCAGCAGTGAGGGGACAACTAACTATGGCTACACCTTC CASSEGTTNYGYTF
TRBJ1-1 . 13 . TRBV12-3/TRBV12-4 TGTGCCAGCAGCGAACAGCTGAACACTGAAGCTTTCTTT CASSEQLNTEAFF
TRBJ1-1 . 16 . TRBV19 TGTGCCAGTAGTATAGATGTCCAAGGGGCGCGGACTGAAGCTTTCTTT CASSIDVQGARTEAFF